Presented here are 30 T cell receptor beta chains from one specimen sequenced in a study of blood T cell repertoires in COVID-19. The protocol was immunoSEQ multiplex PCR, while the TCRdb copy is restricted to in-frame clones and leaves out a portion. The data show approximately 260,000 clones, roughly 80% seen once. Material: peripheral blood. The receptors were sampled from a woman aged 40 to 50 with active or convalescent COVID-19.

The chain is built from TRBV7-9 and TRBJ2-7; unclear D gene. The CDR3 extends over 14 amino acids. From germline, CDR1 is SEHNR and CDR2 FQNEAQ (reference sequence). V lost 5 bases and J 1 base, leaving 12 bases between the germline ends. The CDR3 bases are TGTGCCAGCAGCCCAACGACGGAGTCCTACGAGCAGTACGTC. The encoded protein is CASSPTTESYEQYV.

The rearrangement links TRBV6-4 to TRBJ1-2; D is ambiguous. Trimming removed 0 bases from V and 7 bases from J, with 6 bases in between. The CDR3 consists of 12 residues. Per germline, CDR1 MRHNA and CDR2 SNTAGT. CDR3 protein: CASSDSRAGYTF. CDR3 DNA: TGTGCCAGCAGTGACTCGAGGGCTGGCTACACCTTC.

The V call is TRBV19, the J call TRBJ1-5, with D hard to call. V was cut by 6 bases and J by 5 bases, with 17 bases left in between. The germline CDR1 and CDR2 sequences are LNHDA and SQIVND (reference sequence). CDR3 size: 15 residues. CDR3 region: CASSRRWGEDQPQHF. CDR3 in DNA: TGTGCCAGTAGCCGTCGATGGGGAGAAGATCAGCCCCAGCATTTT.

The chain combines TRBV11-3 with TRBJ2-5; 8 bases align to TRBD2. The V gene's germline CDR1 is SGHNT and CDR2 YENEEA. The length of the CDR3 is 14 residues. V dropped 5 bases and J dropped 4; count of bases not matched to a gene: 6. CDR3 nucleotides: TGTGCCAGCAGCCTAACTAGCGGCGGAGAGACCCAGTACTTC. It specifies CASSLTSGGETQYF. The full variable domain, with the rest looked up from reference TRBV11-3 and TRBJ2-5, is EAGVVQSPRYKIIEKKQPVAFWCNPISGHNTLYWYLQNLGQGPELLIRYENEEAVDDSQLPKDRFSAERLKGVDSTLKIQPAELGDSAVYLCASSLTSGGETQYFGPGTRLLVL.

The chain has TRBV5-1 and TRBJ1-2; weak D call: TRBD1 (6 bases). The CDR3 totals 15 residues. Looked up from germline, CDR1 is SGHRS and CDR2 is YFSETQ. V was clipped by 4 bases and J by 1 base, with 14 bases between them. Here the CDR3 reads CASSPDRYINYGYTF. The CDR3 nucleotides read TGCGCCAGCAGCCCGGACAGATATATTAACTATGGCTACACCTTC.

The V and J genes are TRBV28 and TRBJ1-3; D is undetermined. This CDR3 region has 15 residues. Germline CDR1 reads MDHEN; CDR2 reads SYDVKM. V lost 5 bases and J 2 bases, leaving 13 bases between the germline ends. The CDR3 loop is CASSEPGIAGNTIYF. The CDR3 bases are TGTGCCAGCAGTGAGCCCGGGATAGCTGGAAACACCATATATTTT.

CDR3 in amino acids: CASTSPGTTSAPLHF. The CDR3 DNA sequence: TGCGCCAGCACAAGCCCCGGGACAACTTCAGCACCCCTCCACTTT. This chain links TRBV4-1 with TRBJ1-6; D perhaps matches TRBD1 (6 bases). The CDR3 runs 15 residues. The V gene lost 7 bases and the J gene lost 11 bases, with 21 bases spanning the gap. The germline V gene encodes CDR1 MGHRA and CDR2 YSYEKL.

This clone was counted between two and nine times. This chain joins TRBV1 and TRBJ2-7; the D call of TRBD2 is as the table states it, not checked on the DNA. TRBV1 corresponds to a pseudogene. The CDR3 is 16 residues long. The CDR3 DNA follows: TGCACCAGCAGCCTAGGCGCTAGCGGTAGCTCCTACGAGCAGTACTTC. As protein: CTSSLGASGSSYEQYF.

This sequence joins TRBV6-5 and TRBJ2-3; 12 nucleotides agree with TRBD1. With V trimmed by 2 bases and J by 2 bases, 2 bases remained unmatched. Germline lookup yields CDR1 MNHEY and CDR2 SVGAGI. The CDR3 is 16 residues long. The CDR3 reads CASSYRDRGLTDTQYF. CDR3 coding DNA: TGTGCCAGCAGTTACCGGGACAGGGGGCTCACAGATACGCAGTATTTT.

J is TRBJ1-2 and V is TRBV6-1, with D uncertain. Germline lookup yields CDR1 MNHNS and CDR2 SASEGT. The CDR3 length is 13 residues. V lost 0 bases to trimming and J lost 8 bases, with 10 bases between them. The CDR3 bases are TGTGCCAGCAGTGAAGCTAGGGAGGGCGGCTACACCTTC. Its translation: CASSEAREGGYTF.

The chain uses TRBV20-1 and TRBJ1-5; D ambiguous. CDR3 length: 14 amino acids. V was trimmed by 3 bases and J by 9 bases, leaving 18 bases between them. Germline CDR1 reads DFQATT; CDR2 reads SNEGSKA (reference sequence). CDR3 DNA: TGCAGTGCTAGTCCCCCTAACGAGGAAAGGCCCCAGCATTTT. It is translated as CSASPPNEERPQHF.

This clone was found a few times. This chain links TRBV3-1 (or the pseudogene TRBV3-2) with TRBJ2-7; weak D call: TRBD1 (7 bases). CDR1 is LGHDT and CDR2 is YNNKEL in the germline V gene (reference sequence). The V and J ends lost 4 bases and 6 bases respectively, with 10 bases between them. This CDR3 is built from 12 residues. CDR3 region: CASSLQGGEQYF. The CDR3 DNA follows: TGTGCCAGCAGCCTGCAGGGGGGCGAGCAGTACTTC.

The CDR3 sequence is CASRRTGGVGANVLTF. The CDR3 DNA is TGTGCCAGCAGGAGGACAGGGGGAGTCGGGGCCAACGTCCTGACTTTC. The chain links TRBV2 to TRBJ2-6; 10 nucleotides agree with TRBD1. CDR1 and CDR2 (germline): SNHLY, FYNNEI. J was trimmed by 4 bases and V by 6 bases; bases with no gene match: 6. The CDR3 sequence is 16 residues long. Using reference TRBV2 and TRBJ2-6 for the parts outside the CDR3, the full variable domain is EPEVTQTPSHQVTQMGQEVILRCVPISNHLYFYWYRQILGQKVEFLVSFYNNEISEKSEIFDDQFSVERPDGSNFTLKIRSTKLEDSAMYFCASRRTGGVGANVLTFGAGSRLTVL.

The chain employs TRBV14 and TRBJ2-3; D unresolved. Germline V gives CDR1 SGHDN, CDR2 FVKESK. The CDR3 is 14 amino acids. Trimming took 0 bases from V and 7 from J, leaving 11 bases between them. The CDR3 here is CASSQDRRSYTQYF. CDR3 nucleotides: TGTGCCAGCAGCCAAGATAGGAGATCTTATACGCAGTATTTT.

Here the CDR3 reads CASSSTGGIETQYF. The CDR3 DNA follows: TGTGCCAGCAGTTCGACAGGGGGCATCGAGACCCAGTACTTC. The rearrangement uses TRBV28 and TRBJ2-5; TRBD1 aligns across 10 bases. Germline V gives CDR1 MDHEN, CDR2 SYDVKM. This CDR3 is 14 amino acids long. V lost 4 bases, J lost 5 bases, and 4 bases stayed unmatched.

The chain recombines TRBV6-2 or TRBV6-3 with TRBJ2-5; TRBD2 matches at 16 bases. The CDR3 contains 16 residues. CDR1 and CDR2 (germline): MNHEY, SVGEGT. The V and J ends lost 5 bases and 5 bases, in that order; junction bases with no gene match: 5. DNA of the CDR3: TGTGCCAGCAGTCCCGGGACTAGCGGGGGGGAGGAGACCCAGTACTTC. Translated: CASSPGTSGGEETQYF.

This clone has just one count. The genes are TRBV30 and TRBJ2-1; TRBD2 might be the D (6 bases). Trimming took 2 bases from V and 6 from J, leaving 20 bases between them. The CDR3 covers 16 residues. Germline values: CDR1 GTSNPN, CDR2 SVGIG (reference sequence). The CDR3 spells CAWSPLYRGSSNEQFF. The CDR3 region has the DNA TGTGCCTGGAGTCCCTTATATCGGGGGTCAAGCAATGAGCAGTTCTTC. The full variable domain, with the rest looked up from reference TRBV30 and TRBJ2-1, is SQTIHQWPATLVQPVGSPLSLECTVEGTSNPNLYWYRQAAGRGLQLLFYSVGIGQISSEVPQNLSASRPQDRQFILSSKKLLLSDSGFYLCAWSPLYRGSSNEQFFGPGTRLTVL.

The sample holds a few counts of this clone. The rearrangement uses TRBV19 and TRBJ2-1; 8 bases are a match to TRBD2. V lost 4 bases and J lost 7; bases outside the gene matches: 12. The CDR3 is 16 residues long. Germline V gives CDR1 LNHDA, CDR2 SQIVND (reference sequence). The CDR3 sequence: CASSTQAGALINEQFF. For the CDR3, the DNA is TGTGCCAGTAGTACCCAAGCGGGGGCGCTAATAAATGAGCAGTTCTTC.

The chain links TRBV7-9 to TRBJ2-2, with D maybe TRBD1 (5 bases). The CDR3 is 13 residues long. Germline CDR1 and CDR2: SEHNR and FQNEAQ (reference sequence). V lost 5 bases, J lost 5 bases, and 9 bases lay in between. The CDR3 DNA follows: TGTGCCAGCAGCGACAGACATACCGGGGAGCTGTTTTTT. Translation gives CASSDRHTGELFF.

The chain employs TRBV4-2 and TRBJ2-1; 12 positions agree with TRBD2. The junction had 6 bases not matched to a gene; V was cut back by 0 bases and J by 9 bases. The V gene's germline CDR1 is LGHNA and CDR2 YNFKEQ. CDR3 size: 16 residues. In nucleotides, the CDR3 is TGTGCCAGCAGCCAAGAGCCTAGCGGGGGGGCCGGTGAGCAGTTCTTC. Translated, it gives CASSQEPSGGAGEQFF.

The rearrangement links TRBV3-1 (or the pseudogene TRBV3-2) to TRBJ1-5; the D gene is possibly TRBD1 (5 bases). The ends were cut back, 1 base at V and 4 bases at J, with 11 bases in the middle. Germline CDR1 is LGHDT and CDR2 is YNNKEL (reference sequence). This CDR3 contains 15 residues. CDR3 sequence reads: CASSQVSGGNQPQHF. Here the CDR3 DNA reads TGTGCCAGCAGCCAAGTTTCGGGGGGTAATCAGCCCCAGCATTTT.

The chain uses TRBV18 and TRBJ1-5; 7 nucleotides line up with TRBD1. The trim removed 1 base at V and 7 bases at J, leaving 4 bases unmatched. This CDR3 comprises 14 residues. CDR1 KGHSH and CDR2 LQKENI come from the germline V gene. CDR3 nucleotides: TGTGCCAGCTCACCACGACAGGGAAGGCAGCCCCAGCATTTT. Translation gives CASSPRQGRQPQHF.

The chain links TRBV15 to TRBJ1-4, with a weak D call TRBD1 (6 bases). The CDR3 is 15 residues long. V lost 2 bases, J lost 8 bases, and 15 bases lay in between. CDR1 and CDR2 (germline): LNHNV, YYDKDF (reference sequence). This chain's CDR3 is CATSRPSARGEKLFF. The CDR3 coding sequence is TGTGCCACCAGCAGACCATCCGCGAGGGGGGAAAAACTGTTTTTT.

The genes are TRBV28 and TRBJ1-5, with TRBD1 identical over 8 bases. The CDR3 sequence is 16 residues long. Germline loops: CDR1 MDHEN, CDR2 SYDVKM. The junction had 9 bases not matched to a gene; V was cut back by 7 bases and J by 1 base. The CDR3 region is CASNFQGARSNQPQHF. As DNA, the CDR3 is TGTGCCAGCAACTTCCAGGGGGCTCGGAGCAATCAGCCCCAGCATTTT.

This chain links TRBV5-1 with TRBJ2-5; TRBD2 aligns across 11 bases. The CDR3 covers 15 residues. Germline-derived CDR1 and CDR2 are SGHRS and YFSETQ. The V gene end was trimmed by 4 bases and the J gene end by 3 bases; junction bases not matched to a gene: 5. The CDR3, as DNA: TGCGCCAGCAGCAGGTCGGGACTAGCGGAAGAGACCCAGTACTTC. It translates to CASSRSGLAEETQYF. Full variable domain (outside the CDR3, taken from reference TRBV5-1 and TRBJ2-5): KAGVTQTPRYLIKTRGQQVTLSCSPISGHRSVSWYQQTPGQGLQFLFEYFSETQRNKGNFPGRFSGRQFSNSRSEMNVSTLELGDSALYLCASSRSGLAEETQYFGPGTRLLVL.

This chain links TRBV27 with TRBJ2-3; D may be TRBD2 (5 bases). There are 17 residues in the CDR3. The germline V gene encodes CDR1 MNHEY and CDR2 SMNVEV (reference sequence). Trimming stripped 5 bases from V and 1 base from J, with 19 bases between. CDR3 sequence: CASSPQQWARGTDTQYF. In DNA, the CDR3 is TGTGCCAGCAGTCCCCAGCAGTGGGCGCGGGGCACAGATACGCAGTATTTT.

The sample holds one count of this clone. The chain uses TRBV5-1 and TRBJ2-5; 7 bases agree with TRBD2. Germline assignment: CDR1 SGHRS and CDR2 YFSETQ. J was trimmed by 2 bases and V by 0 bases; bases with no gene match: 4. CDR3 length: 15 amino acids. The CDR3 DNA reads as TGCGCCAGCAGCTTGGGGGGCGGGGGTCAAGAGACCCAGTACTTC. Amino acids: CASSLGGGGQETQYF.

Here the CDR3 reads CASSPTNAYEQYF. The CDR3, as DNA: TGTGCCAGCAGCCCGACTAATGCCTACGAGCAGTACTTC. This chain joins TRBV3-1 (or the pseudogene TRBV3-2) and TRBJ2-7, with D possibly TRBD2 on 5 matching bases. V lost 4 bases, J lost 2 bases, and 9 bases lay in between. This CDR3 has 13 residues. The germline CDR1 and CDR2 sequences are LGHDT and YNNKEL (reference sequence).

The CDR3 protein is CASRDRDRVYNEQFF. The CDR3 DNA follows: TGTGCCAGCAGGGACCGGGACAGGGTTTACAATGAGCAGTTCTTC. This rearrangement joins TRBV2 to TRBJ2-1; TRBD1 agrees at 9 bases. The germline V gene has CDR1 SNHLY and CDR2 FYNNEI. V lost 6 bases, J lost 4 bases, and 7 bases stayed unmatched. The CDR3 covers 15 residues.

The V and J genes are TRBV28 and TRBJ2-6; D is uncertain. Trimming removed 2 bases at V and 0 bases at J, with 11 bases between. This CDR3 has 17 residues. Germline assignment: CDR1 MDHEN and CDR2 SYDVKM. The DNA for the CDR3 is TGTGCCAGCAGTTTAGGGTGGGCCAGCTCTGGGGCCAACGTCCTGACTTTC. The encoded protein is CASSLGWASSGANVLTF.